The 11 T cell receptor beta chains below all came from one sample that was sequenced in a study of regulatory T cells in long-lasting Graves disease. Described time point: newly diagnosed GD, antithyroid drugs for less than 3 months. From RNA extracted from PBMCs, the TCR library was made. Construction of TCR beta libraries relied on iRepertoire HTBI primers and on Arm-PCR targeting CDR3 regions. TCRdb used MiXCR to reprocess the multiplex PCR reads, holding one entry per CDR3 protein. Of hundreds of thousands of distinct CDR3 sequences detected, over 14% appear once; the ten largest clones hold approximately 7.6%. Another study also made use of these data, one on T cells in Graves' hyperthyroidism and ophthalmopathy.

The sequences come from peripheral blood mononuclear cells (PBMCs), collected at new diagnosis, from a patient treated with antithyroid drugs. The receptors stem from a woman aged 40 to 49 with Graves disease.

This clonotype was seen repeatedly, ten times or more. J is TRBJ2-7 and V is TRBV7-8; D could derive from TRBD1 or TRBD2 (7 bases each). Germline CDR1 and CDR2: SGHVS and FQNEAQ. V was trimmed by 5 bases and J by 3 bases, leaving 17 bases between them. The CDR3 spans 15 residues. The CDR3 DNA reads TGTGCCAGCAGCCCACGGGGGAGGGGGCTCTACGAGCAGTACTTC. Its translation: CASSPRGRGLYEQYF.

The rearrangement joins TRBV30 to TRBJ2-7, with a weak D call TRBD1 (6 bases). CDR3 length equals 12 residues. Germline V gene sequence: CDR1 GTSNPN, CDR2 SVGIG (reference sequence). V gave up 4 bases and J gave up 2 bases, with 9 bases separating them. The CDR3: CAWNTGTYEQYF. In DNA form, the CDR3 reads TGTGCCTGGAACACAGGGACCTACGAGCAGTACTTC.

This clonotype was detected a few times. J is TRBJ1-2 and V is TRBV18; 7 positions agree with TRBD1. The ends lost 0 bases at V and 2 bases at J; junction bases unmatched: 12. The CDR3 spans 18 residues. Per germline, CDR1 KGHSH and CDR2 LQKENI. The CDR3 coding sequence is TGTGCCAGCTCACCACCGGCCGAGACAGGGATAAGGAACTATGGCTACACCTTC. Its protein product is CASSPPAETGIRNYGYTF.

This clonotype came up many times. The chain employs TRBV12-3 or TRBV12-4 and TRBJ1-1, with 7 bases matching TRBD1. The CDR3 consists of 11 residues. J gave up 8 bases and V 6 bases, and 3 bases lay outside the gene matches. The CDR3 DNA sequence: TGTGCCAGCAGCCCGGGACAGGAAGCTTTCTTT. It translates to CASSPGQEAFF.

This clonotype was seen ten or more times. The V and J genes are TRBV2 and TRBJ2-7; 10 bases match TRBD1. This CDR3 is 14 amino acids long. CDR1 and CDR2 (germline): SNHLY, FYNNEI. V shed 8 bases, J shed 3 bases, and the junction held 7 bases outside the gene matches. This chain's CDR3 is CASFPGTGDYEQYF. In nucleotides, the CDR3 is TGTGCCAGCTTCCCGGGGACAGGGGACTACGAGCAGTACTTC.

In its sample, this clonotype was seen many times. The V gene is TRBV27, the J gene TRBJ2-7; D tentatively reads TRBD1 or TRBD2 (5 bases each). This CDR3 spans 14 amino acids. Looked up from germline, CDR1 is MNHEY and CDR2 is SMNVEV (reference sequence). The ends were cut back, 2 bases at V and 1 base at J, with 9 bases in the middle. This chain's CDR3 is CASSLGDQSYEQYF. CDR3 nucleotide sequence: TGTGCCAGCAGTTTAGGGGACCAATCCTACGAGCAGTACTTC.

V is TRBV9 and J is TRBJ2-2, with TRBD1 identical over 9 bases. This CDR3 comprises 15 residues. Germline CDR1 reads SGDLS; CDR2 reads YYNGEE. V lost 3 bases to trimming and J lost 3 bases; unmatched junction nucleotides: 3. CDR3 loop: CASSGRTGDTGELFF. CDR3 sequence (DNA): TGTGCCAGCAGCGGTCGGACAGGGGACACCGGGGAGCTGTTTTTT.

This clonotype was recorded a few times. The chain recombines TRBV15 with TRBJ2-7; D remains ambiguous. The germline CDR1 and CDR2 sequences are LNHNV and YYDKDF (reference sequence). The CDR3 is 15 residues long. The V and J ends lost 0 bases and 0 bases respectively, with 9 bases between them. CDR3 coding DNA: TGTGCCACCAGCAGAGATCTCGGCAGCTCCTACGAGCAGTACTTC. Its translation is CATSRDLGSSYEQYF.

The V gene is TRBV9, the J gene TRBJ2-7, with D hard to call. V was shortened by 4 bases and J by 2 bases, with 16 bases between the two germline ends. CDR1 is SGDLS and CDR2 is YYNGEE in the germline V gene. CDR3 size: 15 residues. CDR3 nucleotides: TGTGCCAGCAGCCTAGAGGATAGGGCGACCTACGAGCAGTACTTC. It encodes CASSLEDRATYEQYF.

This clonotype was counted many times. The chain carries TRBV18 and TRBJ2-3; TRBD2 aligns across 7 bases. Trimming cost V 4 bases and J 6 bases; bases outside gene matches: 7. CDR3 length: 14 residues. Per germline, CDR1 KGHSH and CDR2 LQKENI. CDR3: CASSQQREADTQYF. CDR3 DNA: TGTGCCAGCTCACAACAGCGGGAAGCGGATACGCAGTATTTT.

Many counts were recorded for this clonotype. The J gene is TRBJ2-1, the V gene TRBV7-8; 8 bases fit TRBD2. The CDR3 contains 16 residues. J lost 3 bases, V lost 5 bases, and 9 bases had no gene match. Germline CDR1 and CDR2: SGHVS and FQNEAQ. The CDR3 sequence: CASSRTPGGGYNEQFF. CDR3 bases: TGTGCCAGCAGCCGAACGCCGGGGGGGGGCTACAATGAGCAGTTCTTC.